This TCR beta chain is drawn from a study of T-cell memory formation after mild COVID-19. On this clonotype: Its target is not known.

Germline V gene lookup returns CDR1 SGHRS and CDR2 YFSETQ. CDR3 size: 14 residues. V was trimmed by 5 bases and J by 2 bases, leaving 14 bases between them. Overall study results and limits: CD4+ contracting clones were found mainly in CM and EM, and CD8+ ones in EMRA. Unconfirmed was the SARS-CoV-2 specificity of second-wave clones that peaked on day 37. Later expanders leaned CD4+, whereas clones that contracted between day 15 and 85 were balanced CD4/CD8.

TCRalpha and TCRbeta libraries used 5'RACE with constant-segment primers and UMIs. TCRdb reprocessed the 5' RACE reads with MiXCR, giving one entry per CDR3 protein. The table records 550,000 to 600,000 distinct CDR3 sequences, approximately 21% of them present only once. Sequencing was done on a sample of PBMCs or a T cell subset sorted from them (not recorded which). The chain links TRBV5-1 to TRBJ2-7, with D perhaps matching TRBD1 (6 bases). The sequence came from an adult woman who had mild COVID-19 (a few samples of this study predate the infection). Cell type and time point are not known. The CDR3 bases are TGCGCCAGCAGAATCGGGACAAGCACCTACGAGCAGTACTTC. It yields the protein CASRIGTSTYEQYF.